These 3 T cell receptor beta chains share one sample of origin, sequenced in a study of Ad26.COV2.S vaccination and SARS-CoV-2 variants (dated by TCRdb to about 2021). Library construction relied on the immunoSEQ multiplex PCR assay. The source is immuneACCESS, and TCRdb retained only in-frame sequences with V and J called. Part of the clones is not carried over; for the studies checked, unresolved V genes explain less than half of this, and the remainder is unexplained. The table for this sample lists about 480,000 clones; roughly nine tenths of them were counted only once. Jointly, the top ten make up more than 10% of the sample. What the treatment or condition label conveys for this sample: about 20 received Ad26.COV2.S at low or high dose, single or two shots; five or six received placebo; per-sample allocation not given. For vaccine and placebo recipients, the sequenced repertoires came from samples collected on day 63 after the first injection.

This specimen was peripheral blood, taken in a trial of Ad26.COV2.S vaccine versus placebo. These receptors all come from a person between 18 and 59 years old who received the Ad26.COV2.S COVID-19 vaccine or a placebo.

The chain couples TRBV9 to TRBJ1-2; no firm D call. The CDR3 spans 14 residues. CDR1 and CDR2 from the germline V gene are SGDLS and YYNGEE. Trimming took 2 bases from V and 0 from J, leaving 8 bases between them. CDR3: CASSVGSTNYGYTF. In nucleotides, the CDR3 is TGTGCCAGCAGCGTTGGGAGTACTAACTATGGCTACACCTTC.

The CDR3 DNA follows: TGTGCCAGCAGCCTATCAGGGACGGGGGGTCAGCCCCAGCATTTT. This gives the protein CASSLSGTGGQPQHF. The rearrangement joins TRBV28 to TRBJ1-5, with D possibly matching TRBD1 (5 bases). Deletions cut 6 bases from V and 6 bases from J, with 18 bases between. Germline CDR1 and CDR2: MDHEN and SYDVKM. CDR3 length: 15 residues.

The chain is built from TRBV30 and TRBJ2-7; TRBD2 might be the D (5 bases). V dropped 3 bases and J dropped 4 bases, with 13 bases sitting between them. The CDR3 covers 13 residues. Per the germline V gene, CDR1 is GTSNPN and CDR2 is SVGIG (reference sequence). In DNA form, the CDR3 reads TGTGCCTGGAGGACACCGCGGAGGTACGAGCAGTACTTC. Amino acids: CAWRTPRRYEQYF.